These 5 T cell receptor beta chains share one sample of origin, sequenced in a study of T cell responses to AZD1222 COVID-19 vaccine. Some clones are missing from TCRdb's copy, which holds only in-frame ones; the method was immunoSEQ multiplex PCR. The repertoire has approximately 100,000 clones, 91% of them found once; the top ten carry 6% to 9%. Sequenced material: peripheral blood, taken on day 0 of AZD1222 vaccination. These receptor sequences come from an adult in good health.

The CDR3 DNA reads TGTGCCAGCAGTGCCCAGGGGGCGAGAGTCGGCTACACCTTC. This gives the protein CASSAQGARVGYTF. The chain has TRBV25-1 and TRBJ1-2, with 8 bases fitting TRBD1. Germline V gene data show CDR1 as MGHDK and CDR2 as SYGVNS. This CDR3 region has 14 residues. The junction had 9 bases not matched to a gene; V was cut back by 4 bases and J by 8 bases.

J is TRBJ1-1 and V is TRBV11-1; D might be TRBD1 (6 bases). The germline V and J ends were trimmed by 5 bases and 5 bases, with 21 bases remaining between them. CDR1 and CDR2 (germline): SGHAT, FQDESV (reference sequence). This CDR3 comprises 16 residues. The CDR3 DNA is TGTGCCAGCAGCCTCGAACAGGGAGTTTCTATGACTGAAGCTTTCTTT. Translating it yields CASSLEQGVSMTEAFF.

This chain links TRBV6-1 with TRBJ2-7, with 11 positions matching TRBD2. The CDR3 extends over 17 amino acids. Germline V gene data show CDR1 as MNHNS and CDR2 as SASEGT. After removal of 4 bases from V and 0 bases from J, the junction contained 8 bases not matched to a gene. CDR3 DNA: TGTGCCAGCAGTGGCTCGTTTGGACTAGCGGGCTCCTACGAGCAGTACTTC. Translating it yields CASSGSFGLAGSYEQYF.

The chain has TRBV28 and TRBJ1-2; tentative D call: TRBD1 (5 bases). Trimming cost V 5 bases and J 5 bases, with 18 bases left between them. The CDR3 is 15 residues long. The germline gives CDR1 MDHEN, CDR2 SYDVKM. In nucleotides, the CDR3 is TGTGCCAGCAGTAGCGTTAGGGGAATCTTTTATGGCTACACCTTC. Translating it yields CASSSVRGIFYGYTF.

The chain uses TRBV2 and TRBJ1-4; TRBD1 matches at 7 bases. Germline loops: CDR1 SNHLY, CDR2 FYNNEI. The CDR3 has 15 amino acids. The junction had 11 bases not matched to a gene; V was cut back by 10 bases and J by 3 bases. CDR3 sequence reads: CATGRGQVANEKLFF. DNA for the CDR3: TGTGCCACGGGAAGGGGGCAGGTTGCTAATGAAAAACTGTTTTTT.